Each of the 32 T cell receptor beta chains below was sequenced from the same sample in a study of T cells in Graves' hyperthyroidism and ophthalmopathy. TCR beta CDR3 regions were amplified from RNA transcripts. An initial round of RT-PCR targeting the TCR CDR3 relied on the HTBI primer set. Using its own MiXCR run on the multiplex PCR reads, TCRdb lists one record per CDR3 protein. The table lists approximately 600,000 distinct CDR3 sequences, roughly 14% of them singletons. The sequencing sample was made of blood. Source of these receptors: a middle-aged woman with Graves' ophthalmopathy.

This clonotype was seen many times. The chain links TRBV20-1 to TRBJ2-5, with D unclear. This CDR3 spans 14 amino acids. The ends were cut back, 0 bases at V and 1 base at J, with 9 bases in the middle. Germline loops: CDR1 DFQATT, CDR2 SNEGSKA (reference sequence). CDR3 nucleotide sequence: TGCAGTGCTAGAGAGGCCGGCGCCCAAGAGACCCAGTACTTC. It is translated as CSAREAGAQETQYF.

This clonotype was counted many times. The gene calls are TRBV7-9 and TRBJ2-5; D is possibly TRBD2 (5 bases). V dropped 2 bases and J dropped 5 bases, with 12 bases sitting between them. The CDR3 is made up of 14 amino acids. Germline V gene sequence: CDR1 SEHNR, CDR2 FQNEAQ (reference sequence). The CDR3: CASSLLRDTETQYF. The CDR3 coding sequence is TGTGCCAGCAGCTTACTACGGGATACGGAGACCCAGTACTTC. Combining the CDR3 with reference TRBV7-9 and TRBJ2-5 gives the whole variable domain DTGVSQNPRHKITKRGQNVTFRCDPISEHNRLYWYRQTLGQGPEFLTYFQNEAQLEKSRLLSDRFSAERPKGSFSTLEIQRTEQGDSAMYLCASSLLRDTETQYFGPGTRLLVL.

The chain recombines TRBV6-1 with TRBJ2-2; TRBD2 is a possible D gene (6 bases). The V end was cut by 6 bases, the J end by 5 bases, with 13 bases between. Germline V gene data show CDR1 as MNHNS and CDR2 as SASEGT. The CDR3 runs to 14 residues. CDR3 bases: TGTGCCAGCAGCTTCCGACGGGAGACCGGGGAGCTGTTTTTT. Translation gives CASSFRRETGELFF.

In this sample, this clonotype turned up many times. The chain couples TRBV5-1 to TRBJ2-5; 8 nucleotides align to TRBD2. Germline values: CDR1 SGHRS, CDR2 YFSETQ. V shed 3 bases, J shed 4 bases, and the junction held 8 bases outside the gene matches. This CDR3 is built from 15 residues. CDR3 in amino acids: CASSSAGDIRETQYF. CDR3 coding DNA: TGCGCCAGCAGCTCAGCGGGAGATATACGAGAGACCCAGTACTTC.

There are many counts of this clonotype. V and J are TRBV6-1 and TRBJ2-2; D gene uncertain. The CDR3 sequence is 14 residues long. V shed 6 bases and J shed 3 bases, with 11 bases lying between them. Germline V gives CDR1 MNHNS, CDR2 SASEGT. The CDR3 DNA is TGTGCCAGCAGACGGACGGGCGACACCGGGGAGCTGTTTTTT. Translated, it gives CASRRTGDTGELFF.

In its sample, this clonotype was seen a few times. J is TRBJ1-1 and V is TRBV7-3; no firm D call. Germline loops: CDR1 SGHTA, CDR2 FQGTGA. The CDR3 is made up of 14 amino acids. The V and J ends lost 5 bases and 3 bases respectively, with 13 bases between them. This chain's CDR3 is CASSPHDGYTEAFF. Written as DNA, the CDR3 is TGTGCCAGCAGCCCACACGACGGGTACACTGAAGCTTTCTTT.

This clonotype was counted ten times or more. The CDR3 sequence is CASRSHSGDEQYF. DNA for the CDR3: TGTGCCAGCAGGAGCCATAGTGGCGACGAGCAGTACTTC. V gene TRBV2 combines with J gene TRBJ2-7, with D uncertain. Looked up from germline, CDR1 is SNHLY and CDR2 is FYNNEI. This CDR3 comprises 13 residues. V lost 6 bases and J 5 bases, leaving 14 bases between the germline ends.

This clonotype showed up many times. The chain links TRBV2 to TRBJ2-5; D is perhaps TRBD1 (5 bases). Per germline, CDR1 SNHLY and CDR2 FYNNEI. Trimming cost V 6 bases and J 5 bases, with 19 bases left between them. The CDR3 spans 15 residues. Written as DNA, the CDR3 is TGTGCCAGCAGAGACAGAGCTGGGGCCGCGGAGACCCAGTACTTC. Its translation is CASRDRAGAAETQYF. The full variable domain, with the rest looked up from reference TRBV2 and TRBJ2-5, is EPEVTQTPSHQVTQMGQEVILRCVPISNHLYFYWYRQILGQKVEFLVSFYNNEISEKSEIFDDQFSVERPDGSNFTLKIRSTKLEDSAMYFCASRDRAGAAETQYFGPGTRLLVL.

The chain combines TRBV5-6 with TRBJ2-5, with a tentative D call TRBD1 (5 bases). The CDR3 runs to 14 residues. Germline V gene data show CDR1 as SGHDT and CDR2 as YYEEEE. V was shortened by 4 bases and J by 5 bases, with 15 bases between the two germline ends. The CDR3 DNA reads as TGTGCCAGCAGCGTGGGCCTAAACAGGGAGACCCAGTACTTC. Translation gives CASSVGLNRETQYF.

A note on this clonotype: Since a much larger clone is just one base distant, this may be a read error. The chain recombines TRBV20-1 with TRBJ2-1; D is ambiguous. Between the trimmed V and J ends, which lost 4 bases and 10 bases, there was a span of 8 bases. Germline loops: CDR1 DFQATT, CDR2 SNEGSKA (reference sequence). The CDR3 sequence is 10 residues long. CDR3 in DNA: TGCAGTGCTACAGGTAACGAGCAGTTCTTC. It specifies CSATGNEQFF.

The table lists this clonotype with many counts. J is TRBJ2-7 and V is TRBV28; 10 bases line up with TRBD1. Germline V CDR1 and CDR2: MDHEN, SYDVKM. V gave up 5 bases and J gave up 6 bases; unmatched junction bases: 19. The CDR3 loop spans 18 amino acids. The CDR3 reads CASSPISRDRGPVSEQYF. DNA for the CDR3: TGTGCCAGCAGTCCGATTTCCCGGGACAGGGGACCAGTGAGCGAGCAGTACTTC. Together with reference TRBV28 and TRBJ2-7, the CDR3 gives the full variable domain: DVKVTQSSRYLVKRTGEKVFLECVQDMDHENMFWYRQDPGLGLRLIYFSYDVKMKEKGDIPEGYSVSREKKERFSLILESASTNQTSMYLCASSPISRDRGPVSEQYFGPGTRLTVT.

The chain employs TRBV6-5 and TRBJ2-2; D not certain. Looked up from germline, CDR1 is MNHEY and CDR2 is SVGAGI. Trimming shortened V by 2 bases and J by 8 bases, and 9 bases separated the two germline ends. The CDR3 totals 13 residues. This CDR3 is CASSYVQVGELFF. The CDR3 DNA reads as TGTGCCAGCAGTTACGTGCAGGTTGGGGAGCTGTTTTTT.

This clonotype was seen repeatedly, ten times or more. The chain has TRBV6-2 or TRBV6-3 and TRBJ2-4; D is possibly TRBD1 (6 bases). Germline V gene sequence: CDR1 MNHEY, CDR2 SVGEGT. The CDR3 extends over 14 amino acids. Trimming stripped 6 bases from V and 7 bases from J, with 16 bases between. The CDR3 region has the DNA TGTGCCAGCAGCCCAACGAGGGGGTCGAACATTCAGTACTTC. Its protein product is CASSPTRGSNIQYF.

This clonotype was seen a few times. As DNA, the CDR3 is TGTGCCAGCACCCGGGGGACATTGAGCACAGATACGCAGTATTTT. This codes for CASTRGTLSTDTQYF. The chain links TRBV6-1 to TRBJ2-3; D is perhaps TRBD1 or TRBD2 (6 bases each). Trimming removed 7 bases at V and 0 bases at J, with 14 bases between. The CDR3 is made up of 15 amino acids. CDR1 is MNHNS, CDR2 SASEGT, per germline.

This clonotype was seen many times. This chain joins TRBV28 and TRBJ2-7; D unclear. Per the germline V gene, CDR1 is MDHEN and CDR2 is SYDVKM. Trimming removed 5 bases at V and 3 bases at J, with 17 bases between. The CDR3 sequence is 15 residues long. The CDR3 loop is CASSQLATINYEQYF. The CDR3 DNA reads TGTGCCAGCAGTCAACTGGCGACAATTAACTACGAGCAGTACTTC.

This clonotype was picked up one time. V and J are TRBV12-3 or TRBV12-4 and TRBJ1-5; 8 bases are shared with TRBD1. The trim removed 6 bases at V and 3 bases at J, leaving 7 bases unmatched. The CDR3 is 15 amino acids. The CDR3 spells CASRPGQGDNQPQHF. CDR3 bases: TGTGCCAGCAGACCCGGACAGGGAGACAATCAGCCCCAGCATTTT.

The sample holds a few counts of this clonotype. The DNA of the CDR3 is TGCGCCAGCAGCCAAGATCCCGGGACGTTAGTTATGAACACTGAAGCTTTCTTT. It encodes CASSQDPGTLVMNTEAFF. The chain has TRBV4-1 and TRBJ1-1; a weak D match, TRBD1 (5 bases). The V and J ends lost 0 bases and 0 bases respectively, with 17 bases between them. The CDR3 has 18 amino acids. Germline loops: CDR1 MGHRA, CDR2 YSYEKL.

The rearrangement uses TRBV5-8 and TRBJ2-7; D gene ambiguous. The CDR3 consists of 12 residues. With 4 bases removed from V and 3 bases from J, the gap between germline ends came to 8 bases. CDR1 and CDR2 from the germline V gene are SGHTS and YDEGEE. CDR3 region: CASSTIHYEQYF. The CDR3 nucleotides read TGTGCCAGCAGCACAATCCACTACGAGCAGTACTTC.

This clonotype was detected many times. The rearrangement joins TRBV12-3 or TRBV12-4 to TRBJ2-3; tentative D call: TRBD1 (6 bases). The CDR3 runs 15 residues. Trimming removed 6 bases from V and 6 bases from J, with 19 bases in between. The CDR3 DNA reads as TGTGCCAGCAGCCAGAAGGGACCCCAGGGGGATACGCAGTATTTT. It specifies CASSQKGPQGDTQYF.

This clonotype was counted at least ten times. The chain recombines TRBV11-2 with TRBJ1-1; D is possibly TRBD1 (6 bases). The CDR3 extends over 14 amino acids. Trimming took 6 bases from V and 2 from J, leaving 13 bases between them. Germline values: CDR1 SGHAT, CDR2 FQNNGV. The DNA for the CDR3 is TGTGCCAGCAGTACCAGACAGGCCAACACTGAAGCTTTCTTT. The encoded protein is CASSTRQANTEAFF.

This clonotype occurred many times. The V and J genes are TRBV5-1 and TRBJ1-1; 10 bases are a match to TRBD1. Germline V gene lookup returns CDR1 SGHRS and CDR2 YFSETQ. This CDR3 comprises 17 residues. The trim removed 2 bases at V and 2 bases at J, leaving 9 bases unmatched. DNA of the CDR3: TGCGCCAGCAGCTTCCCCCGGGACAGGGGAGACAACACTGAAGCTTTCTTT. Its protein is CASSFPRDRGDNTEAFF.

The chain has TRBV6-2 or TRBV6-3 and TRBJ2-5; 14 bases agree with TRBD2. Germline CDR1 and CDR2: MNHEY and SVGEGT. Trimming cost V 4 bases and J 5 bases; bases outside gene matches: 6. The CDR3 has 16 amino acids. For the CDR3, the DNA is TGTGCCAGCAGTTTCGGGACTAGCGGGGGTCTGGAGACCCAGTACTTC. It encodes CASSFGTSGGLETQYF.

This clonotype was found a few times. The V gene is TRBV9, the J gene TRBJ1-1; TRBD1 agrees at 7 bases. The germline V gene has CDR1 SGDLS and CDR2 YYNGEE. The CDR3 runs to 13 residues. V trimming: 0 bases; J trimming: 10 bases; junction bases outside the gene matches: 6. DNA of the CDR3: TGTGCCAGCAGCGTAGAGGGGGCGGTTGGAGCTTTCTTT. Its translation is CASSVEGAVGAFF.

This clonotype was found many times. The chain joins TRBV29-1 to TRBJ2-5, with D unclear. The CDR3 contains 13 residues. V lost 4 bases and J 5 bases, leaving 14 bases between the germline ends. Germline V gene lookup returns CDR1 SQVTM and CDR2 ANQGSEA. The CDR3 nucleotides read TGCAGCGTTGCCGTGGTGATTCAGGAGACCCAGTACTTC. It specifies CSVAVVIQETQYF.

This clonotype was picked up many times. J is TRBJ1-2 and V is TRBV20-1; D remains unclear. Germline loops: CDR1 DFQATT, CDR2 SNEGSKA (reference sequence). The V and J ends lost 7 bases and 5 bases respectively, with 14 bases between them. This CDR3 contains 12 residues. The CDR3 nucleotides read TGCAGTGAGTCCGGAGTAGAGTATGGCTACACCTTC. This encodes CSESGVEYGYTF.

This clonotype was observed at least ten times. V and J are TRBV7-2 and TRBJ1-2; the D gene is possibly TRBD1 (5 bases). The CDR3 has 15 residues. In germline, CDR1 is SGHTA, CDR2 FQGNSA. Trimming cost V 3 bases and J 0 bases, with 11 bases left between them. The CDR3 sequence is CASSFGTVANYGYTF. The DNA of the CDR3 is TGTGCCAGCAGCTTTGGGACGGTTGCTAACTATGGCTACACCTTC. Supplemented by reference TRBV7-2 and TRBJ1-2, the full variable domain reads GAGVSQSPSNKVTEKGKDVELRCDPISGHTALYWYRQSLGQGLEFLIYFQGNSAPDKSGLPSDRFSAERTGGSVSTLTIQRTQQEDSAVYLCASSFGTVANYGYTFGSGTRLTVV.

V usage is TRBV6-2 or TRBV6-3 and J usage is TRBJ1-5; tentative D call: TRBD1 (6 bases). V dropped 6 bases and J dropped 2 bases, with 11 bases sitting between them. Germline CDR1 and CDR2: MNHEY and SVGEGT. The CDR3 consists of 14 residues. The CDR3: CASRRTVRNQPQHF. CDR3 nucleotide sequence: TGTGCCAGCAGGAGGACAGTGCGCAATCAGCCCCAGCATTTT.

The rearrangement links TRBV24-1 to TRBJ1-5; no clear D gene. In germline, CDR1 is KGHDR, CDR2 SFDVKD. Deletions cut 4 bases from V and 11 bases from J, with 14 bases between. The CDR3 has 13 residues. CDR3 sequence: CATSDSNTGAQHF. In DNA, the CDR3 is TGTGCCACCAGTGACTCGAACACTGGAGCCCAGCATTTT.

This clonotype was counted ten times or more. The chain combines TRBV28 with TRBJ1-2, with 12 bases matching TRBD1. CDR1 and CDR2 from the germline V gene are MDHEN and SYDVKM. This CDR3 has 15 residues. V lost 4 bases, J lost 2 bases, and 2 bases stayed unmatched. The CDR3 protein is CASSSGTGGNYGYTF. The DNA of the CDR3 is TGTGCCAGCAGTTCCGGGACAGGGGGCAACTATGGCTACACCTTC.

The table lists this clonotype with many counts. This chain uses TRBV7-3 with TRBJ2-2, with D possibly being TRBD2 (5 bases). Germline V gene sequence: CDR1 SGHTA, CDR2 FQGTGA. Trimming shortened V by 5 bases and J by 4 bases, and 14 bases separated the two germline ends. The CDR3 runs 15 residues. The CDR3 protein is CASSPKGRGTGELFF. In nucleotides, the CDR3 is TGTGCCAGCAGCCCGAAAGGTCGGGGCACCGGGGAGCTGTTTTTT.

This clonotype was recorded many times. The J gene is TRBJ1-3, the V gene TRBV12-3 or TRBV12-4, with 8 bases lining up with TRBD1. This CDR3 comprises 16 residues. Losses at the gene ends were 5 bases for V and 5 bases for J; bases not matched to a gene: 11. The CDR3 region has the DNA TGTGCCAGCAGTCAAGCAGGGGGCGGCTACCGAAACACCATATATTTT. Its protein is CASSQAGGGYRNTIYF.

This clonotype was seen at least ten times. V gene TRBV5-1 combines with J gene TRBJ2-7; 9 bases are a match to TRBD1. Per germline, CDR1 SGHRS and CDR2 YFSETQ. CDR3 length: 19 amino acids. Unmatched junction bases numbered 15, after V lost 0 bases and J lost 2 bases. CDR3 nucleotides: TGCGCCAGCAGCTTGGGGGACAGGGTTGAGGGCACCCTACCCTACGAGCAGTACTTC. It encodes CASSLGDRVEGTLPYEQYF.